This TCR beta chain is from a study of T-cell reconstitution after alpha-beta-depleted transplantation in children. Findings and limits, study-wide: T-cell counts and diversity at one year following transplant were attributed mainly to newly produced T cells.

This clonotype was counted only a few times. What it recognizes is unknown. V shed 2 bases, J shed 5 bases, and the junction held 7 bases outside the gene matches. The CDR3 runs 16 residues. The germline CDR1 and CDR2 sequences are SGHTA and FQGTGA. Unique molecular identifiers were incorporated into the prepared TCRbeta library. TCRdb redid the calling of the PCR reads with MiXCR, one entry per CDR3 protein. The data contain 500,000 to 650,000 distinct CDR3 sequences, around 13% of them seen just once; the ten biggest clones take up approximately 2.1%. The gene calls are TRBV7-3 and TRBJ2-2; TRBD1 agrees at 8 bases. The TCR sequence derives from a male patient between 10 and 17 years old who had a stem cell transplant for acute myeloid leukemia, so the T cells may come from the graft donor. The material sequenced was PBMCs, mostly from graft donor cells, taken 360 days after TCRalphabeta/CD19-depleted stem cell transplant. The DNA for the CDR3 is TGTGCCAGCAGCTTATCAGGACAGGGTTTGACCGGGGAGCTGTTTTTT. Translation: CASSLSGQGLTGELFF.